These 20 T cell receptor beta chains originate from one sample sequenced in a study of blood T cell repertoires in COVID-19. Profiled with immunoSEQ multiplex PCR; TCRdb holds only in-frame clones, not every one. Of 230,000 or so clones in the sample, around 88% were seen once. Material: PBMCs or T cells enriched from blood (not recorded which). Source of these receptors: a woman in her fifties or sixties with acute COVID-19.

The chain recombines TRBV6-4 with TRBJ1-6; D is possibly TRBD1 (6 bases). This CDR3 region has 15 residues. Germline CDR1 MRHNA, CDR2 SNTAGT. The ends were cut back, 2 bases at V and 6 bases at J, with 11 bases in the middle. CDR3 nucleotide sequence: TGTGCCAGCAGTGACAGGGCAGGGGCTAATTCACCCCTCCACTTT. It translates to CASSDRAGANSPLHF.

The chain joins TRBV29-1 to TRBJ1-5; D may be TRBD1 (5 bases). V lost 4 bases and J 4 bases, leaving 11 bases between the germline ends. CDR3 size: 13 residues. Germline CDR1 reads SQVTM; CDR2 reads ANQGSEA. The CDR3 bases are TGCAGCGTTGGGCGGGGGGTTAATCAGCCCCAGCATTTT. Translation: CSVGRGVNQPQHF.

This clone was counted a few times. The chain employs TRBV5-1 and TRBJ2-6; possible D gene TRBD1, 6 bases. CDR1 is SGHRS, CDR2 YFSETQ, per germline. CDR3 length: 21 amino acids. Trimming removed 1 base at V and 0 bases at J, with 23 bases between. The CDR3 nucleotides are TGCGCCAGCAGCTTGTTTTTATTTGCGACAGGCCCAAGCTCTGGGGCCAACGTCCTGACTTTC. Protein product: CASSLFLFATGPSSGANVLTF.

This chain uses TRBV18 with TRBJ1-2; a weak D match, TRBD1 (5 bases). The CDR3 runs to 14 residues. Germline lookup yields CDR1 KGHSH and CDR2 LQKENI. V was trimmed by 3 bases and J by 0 bases, leaving 8 bases between them. The CDR3 bases are TGTGCCAGCTCACCGGGGGGAGCTAACTATGGCTACACCTTC. It yields the protein CASSPGGANYGYTF.

Only a few counts were recorded for this clone. The chain uses TRBV7-9 and TRBJ2-7, with D possibly TRBD2 on 6 matching bases. Germline V CDR1 and CDR2: SEHNR, FQNEAQ (reference sequence). Trimming stripped 4 bases from V and 0 bases from J, with 13 bases between. The CDR3 length is 15 residues. The DNA of the CDR3 is TGTGCCAGCAGCTCGACGCGGGGCTCCTCCTACGAGCAGTACTTC. This encodes CASSSTRGSSYEQYF.

The genes are TRBV27 and TRBJ2-3, with TRBD1 identical over 9 bases. Looked up from germline, CDR1 is MNHEY and CDR2 is SMNVEV (reference sequence). The CDR3 is made up of 15 amino acids. The ends lost 1 base at V and 3 bases at J; junction bases unmatched: 2. The DNA of the CDR3 is TGTGCCAGCAGTTTATGGGACAGGGTAACAGATACGCAGTATTTT. Amino acids: CASSLWDRVTDTQYF.

The sample holds a few counts of this clone. The V call is TRBV10-1, the J call TRBJ1-6; D is unresolved. From germline, CDR1 is WNHNN and CDR2 SYGVQD (reference sequence). This CDR3 comprises 16 residues. Trimming left V 8 bases short and J 0 bases short, with 14 bases between. For the CDR3, the DNA is TGCGCCAGCGAGGTAAAGCCGAGCTCCTATAATTCACCCCTCCACTTT. Translation: CASEVKPSSYNSPLHF.

Remarks on this clone: Other DNA sequences in this sample translate to the same CDR3. The rearrangement uses TRBV6-5 and TRBJ2-7; 8 bases line up with TRBD1. V trimming: 0 bases; J trimming: 2 bases; junction bases outside the gene matches: 3. From germline, CDR1 is MNHEY and CDR2 SVGAGI. This CDR3 has 15 amino acids. In DNA, the CDR3 is TGTGCCAGCAGTTACTCTCTACAGGGGGCCTACGAGCAGTACTTC. Encoded protein: CASSYSLQGAYEQYF.

This rearrangement joins TRBV28 to TRBJ2-7, with 7 bases identical to TRBD1. This CDR3 is 16 amino acids long. Germline V gene sequence: CDR1 MDHEN, CDR2 SYDVKM. The V segment lost 6 bases and the J segment 3 bases; nucleotides outside the gene matches: 14. This CDR3 reads CASSLMDRRAHYEQYF. The CDR3, as DNA: TGTGCCAGCAGCTTAATGGACAGGCGCGCCCACTACGAGCAGTACTTC.

The chain has TRBV7-2 and TRBJ2-5; 9 bases are a match to TRBD2. The germline CDR1 and CDR2 sequences are SGHTA and FQGNSA. V dropped 3 bases and J dropped 1; count of bases not matched to a gene: 6. CDR3 length: 16 residues. The CDR3 coding sequence is TGTGCCAGCAGCTTGACAGCGGGAGGTCTCCAAGAGACCCAGTACTTC. This codes for CASSLTAGGLQETQYF.

The chain recombines TRBV9 with TRBJ1-1, with 7 bases matching TRBD1. Germline loops: CDR1 SGDLS, CDR2 YYNGEE. The CDR3 extends over 15 amino acids. V was pared by 5 bases and J by 0 bases, with 7 bases of the junction left unmatched. CDR3 sequence (DNA): TGTGCCAGCAGTCCGGGACAGTATTTGAACACTGAAGCTTTCTTT. Translating gives CASSPGQYLNTEAFF.

The chain recombines TRBV4-1 with TRBJ2-7; 9 bases are a match to TRBD1. This CDR3 region has 16 residues. With V trimmed by 1 base and J by 3 bases, 7 bases remained unmatched. The V gene's germline CDR1 is MGHRA and CDR2 YSYEKL. CDR3 sequence (DNA): TGCGCCAGCAGCCAAGTAACACAGGGGGCAAACTACGAGCAGTACTTC. Amino acids: CASSQVTQGANYEQYF.

The genes are TRBV3-1 (or the pseudogene TRBV3-2) and TRBJ2-1, with 10 bases that match TRBD2. From germline, CDR1 is LGHDT and CDR2 YNNKEL (reference sequence). This CDR3 is built from 19 residues. V lost 4 bases, J lost 0 bases, and 12 bases stayed unmatched. The CDR3: CASSPRSSGRACSYNEQFF. The CDR3 bases are TGTGCCAGCAGCCCTCGGTCGAGCGGGAGGGCCTGCTCCTACAATGAGCAGTTCTTC.

This clone was recorded only once. This sequence joins TRBV29-1 and TRBJ2-7; D might be TRBD1 (6 bases). This CDR3 is built from 13 residues. The germline CDR1 and CDR2 sequences are SQVTM and ANQGSEA. Trimming removed 6 bases at V and 4 bases at J, with 16 bases between. In DNA form, the CDR3 reads TGCAGCGTCGAGACGGAACAGGGATACGAGCAGTACTTC. This encodes CSVETEQGYEQYF.

In this sample, this clone turned up a few times. The chain joins TRBV6-1 to TRBJ2-6, with D unresolved. Looked up from germline, CDR1 is MNHNS and CDR2 is SASEGT. The CDR3 covers 15 residues. Trimming pared 3 bases from V and 1 base from J, leaving 7 bases between. CDR3 loop: CASSENKSGANVLTF. The CDR3 DNA sequence: TGTGCCAGCAGTGAGAACAAGTCTGGGGCCAACGTCCTGACTTTC.

The chain is built from TRBV25-1 and TRBJ1-2; D is possibly TRBD1 (5 bases). V was trimmed by 7 bases and J by 4 bases, leaving 19 bases between them. This CDR3 has 15 residues. The V gene's germline CDR1 is MGHDK and CDR2 SYGVNS. CDR3 sequence: CASKGLGVGSYGYTF. CDR3 DNA: TGTGCCAGCAAGGGGCTTGGGGTCGGGAGCTATGGCTACACCTTC.

The V call is TRBV27, the J call TRBJ1-6, with 9 bases aligning to TRBD1. V dropped 9 bases and J dropped 7; count of bases not matched to a gene: 4. The CDR3 loop spans 13 amino acids. The germline V gene has CDR1 MNHEY and CDR2 SMNVEV (reference sequence). CDR3 sequence reads: CASRTGVNSPLHF. The DNA of the CDR3 is TGTGCCAGTAGGACAGGGGTGAATTCACCCCTCCACTTT.

The V call is TRBV18, the J call TRBJ2-5; TRBD2 matches at 10 bases. Trimming removed 0 bases from V and 5 bases from J; junction bases left unmatched: 3. CDR3 length: 15 amino acids. Looked up from germline, CDR1 is KGHSH and CDR2 is LQKENI. The CDR3 here is CASSPPLAGGETQYF. The CDR3 nucleotides are TGTGCCAGCTCACCACCCTTAGCGGGAGGCGAGACCCAGTACTTC. The full variable domain, its missing parts supplied by reference TRBV18 and TRBJ2-5, is NAGVMQNPRHLVRRRGQEARLRCSPMKGHSHVYWYRQLPEEGLKFMVYLQKENIIDESGMPKERFSAEFPKEGPSILRIQQVVRGDSAAYFCASSPPLAGGETQYFGPGTRLLVL.

The V gene is TRBV18, the J gene TRBJ2-1; 10 bases align to TRBD2. The germline CDR1 and CDR2 sequences are KGHSH and LQKENI. Trimming removed 3 bases from V and 3 bases from J; junction bases left unmatched: 2. CDR3 size: 15 residues. CDR3 amino acids: CASSPRTSGYNEQFF. The DNA for the CDR3 is TGTGCCAGCTCACCTAGGACTAGCGGCTACAATGAGCAGTTCTTC. Full variable domain (outside the CDR3, taken from reference TRBV18 and TRBJ2-1): NAGVMQNPRHLVRRRGQEARLRCSPMKGHSHVYWYRQLPEEGLKFMVYLQKENIIDESGMPKERFSAEFPKEGPSILRIQQVVRGDSAAYFCASSPRTSGYNEQFFGPGTRLTVL.

This chain joins TRBV6-5 and TRBJ2-2, with TRBD1 as a possible D gene (5 bases). In germline, CDR1 is MNHEY, CDR2 SVGAGI. Trimming stripped 8 bases from V and 6 bases from J, with 7 bases between. This CDR3 has 11 amino acids. CDR3 amino acids: CASLGAGELFF. Written as DNA, the CDR3 is TGTGCCAGCCTAGGGGCCGGGGAGCTGTTTTTT.